This T cell receptor beta chain emerged from a study of blood T cell repertoires in COVID-19. In the study overall: T cells, B-cell-depleted T cells, or PBMCs supplied cDNA or gDNA.

Authors' data handling: By means of reference gene primer amplification, nucleated cell counts were estimated. Here immunoSEQ multiplex PCR was the method, and the copy in TCRdb shows in-frame clones only, minus some. From that table come the V and J calls and clone size; the DNA was used to work out D and trimming. The sample records 200,000 to 250,000 clones, about 85% being singletons. Germline CDR1 is DFQATT and CDR2 is SNEGSKA (reference sequence). Trimming stripped 6 bases from V and 11 bases from J, with 14 bases between. The CDR3 length is 11 residues. Sequencing input: peripheral blood. V gene TRBV20-1 combines with J gene TRBJ1-3; D ambiguous. This receptor was identified in a woman of 80 years or more with active or convalescent COVID-19. In DNA, the CDR3 is TGCAGTGCCAAGATGCCAGGCTCCATATATTTT. Translating it yields CSAKMPGSIYF.